This T cell receptor beta chain was profiled in a study of identical twins. Findings of the study overall: Without tracking the same donors, conclusions rested on cross-sectional statistical analysis. Partly confounded zero-insertion analyses could result from invariant MAIT and iNKT cells. Low generation-probability sequences were in excess among twin-shared out-of-frame alpha sequences.

The table lists this clonotype with many counts. Its antigen is as yet unknown. TCRdb reprocessed the 5' RACE reads via MiXCR and lists one record per CDR3 protein. This table holds 400,000 to 500,000 distinct CDR3 sequences, 13% to 15% found once. V lost 2 bases to trimming and J lost 0 bases, with 4 bases between them. Germline values: CDR1 MDHEN, CDR2 SYDVKM. The CDR3 runs 13 residues. The sample was also reused in another study, on yellow fever vaccine responses in identical twins.

The receptor was isolated from a woman aged 18-29 years in good health. The sequencing input was CD4+ T cells sorted from blood. The chain carries TRBV28 and TRBJ1-1; D is unclear. CDR3 nucleotides: TGTGCCAGCAGTTTAAGGTTGAACACTGAAGCTTTCTTT. Translating gives CASSLRLNTEAFF.